One T cell receptor beta chain is described in this entry. What it recognizes is unknown. The data stem from a study of T cell repertoires in cytomegalovirus infection. Study-level background: Alongside well-studied HLA-B-restricted CMV epitopes, recently identified HLA-C-restricted CMV epitopes were also used. Public TCR beta signatures were indicative of both CMV infection and a matching HLA type.

Study-wide findings and caveats: Dominating the ex vivo response were TCR beta clonotypes that were CMV-specific and HLA-C-restricted.

Germline-derived CDR1 and CDR2 are MNHEY and SMNVEV (reference sequence). The CDR3 has 17 amino acids. The ends were cut back, 5 bases at V and 0 bases at J, with 16 bases in the middle. TCRdb fed the reads into MiXCR, producing one record per CDR3 protein. Of hundreds of thousands of distinct CDR3 sequences listed, around a third are singletons. The origin of this receptor is a human donor in good health (CMV status not recorded). Some clones in this sample may be carry-over from other donors' samples. The specimen was cultured CD8+ T cells from PBMCs, collected from culture after CMV antigen stimulation. The rearrangement links TRBV27 to TRBJ1-4; unclear D gene. As DNA, the CDR3 is TGTGCCAGCAGTCCCCTTTCCCCAGGATCAACTAATGAAAAACTGTTTTTT. It encodes CASSPLSPGSTNEKLFF.